The clone carrying this T cell receptor (beta chain) was recorded at least ten times. Its antigen is undetermined. The data originate from a study of Graves' ophthalmopathy and Graves' hyperthyroidism. The study's findings and limits: The model achieved under 71% sensitivity and less than 85% specificity for ophthalmopathy progression.

Amplifying from RNA transcripts, the study obtained TCR beta CDR3 regions. RT-PCR in the first round used HTBI primers; a second-round multiplex PCR followed. MiXCR was run by TCRdb on the multiplex PCR reads, yielding one entry per CDR3 protein. This sample has over a million distinct CDR3 sequences, with roughly 35% found just once. The CDR3 extends over 14 amino acids. CDR1 and CDR2 from the germline V gene are MNHEY and SVGAGI. Trimming shortened V by 7 bases and J by 1 base, and 11 bases separated the two germline ends. The hyperthyroidism patients had a new diagnosis of under 2 months' duration and were aged 18 to 65.

The sequence was obtained from an adult man with Graves' hyperthyroidism. The specimen was peripheral blood or thyroid tissue (not recorded which). The rearrangement joins TRBV6-5 to TRBJ1-5, with D possibly TRBD1 on 6 matching bases. The CDR3 here is CASTRTVSNQPQHF. The CDR3 nucleotides read TGTGCCAGCACCAGGACAGTCAGCAATCAGCCCCAGCATTTT.